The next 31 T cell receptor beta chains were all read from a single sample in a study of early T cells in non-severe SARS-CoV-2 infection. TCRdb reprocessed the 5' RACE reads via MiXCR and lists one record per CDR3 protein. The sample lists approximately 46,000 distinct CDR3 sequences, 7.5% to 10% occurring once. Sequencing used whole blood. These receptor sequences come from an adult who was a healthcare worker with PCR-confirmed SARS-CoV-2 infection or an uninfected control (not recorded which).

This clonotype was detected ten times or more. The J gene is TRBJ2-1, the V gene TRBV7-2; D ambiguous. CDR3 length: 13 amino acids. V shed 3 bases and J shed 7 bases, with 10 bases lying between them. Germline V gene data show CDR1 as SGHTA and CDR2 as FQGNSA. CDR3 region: CASSLNFRNEQFF. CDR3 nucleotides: TGTGCCAGCAGCTTGAATTTTAGGAATGAGCAGTTCTTC. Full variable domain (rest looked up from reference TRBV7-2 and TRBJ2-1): GAGVSQSPSNKVTEKGKDVELRCDPISGHTALYWYRQSLGQGLEFLIYFQGNSAPDKSGLPSDRFSAERTGGSVSTLTIQRTQQEDSAVYLCASSLNFRNEQFFGPGTRLTVL.

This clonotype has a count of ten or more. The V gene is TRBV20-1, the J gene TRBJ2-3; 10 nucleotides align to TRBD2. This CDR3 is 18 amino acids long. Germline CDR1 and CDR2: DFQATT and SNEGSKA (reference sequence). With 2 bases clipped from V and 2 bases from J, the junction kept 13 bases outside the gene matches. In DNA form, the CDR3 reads TGCAGTGCTAGACCCGGTTCCGTTAGCGGGAGGTTCACAGATACGCAGTATTTT. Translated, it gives CSARPGSVSGRFTDTQYF.

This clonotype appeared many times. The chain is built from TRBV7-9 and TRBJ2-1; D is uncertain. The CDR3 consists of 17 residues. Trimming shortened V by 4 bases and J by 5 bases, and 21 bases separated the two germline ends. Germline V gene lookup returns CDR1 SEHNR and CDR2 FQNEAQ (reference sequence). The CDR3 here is CASSSGRFGPVHNEQFF. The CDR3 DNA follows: TGTGCCAGCAGCTCGGGTCGTTTCGGTCCGGTACACAATGAGCAGTTCTTC.

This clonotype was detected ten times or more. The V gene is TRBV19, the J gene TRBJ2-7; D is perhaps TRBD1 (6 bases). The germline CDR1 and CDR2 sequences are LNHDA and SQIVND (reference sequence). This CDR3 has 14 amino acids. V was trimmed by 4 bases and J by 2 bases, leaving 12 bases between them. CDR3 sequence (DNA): TGTGCCAGTAGTAGGGACACCATCACCTACGAGCAGTACTTC. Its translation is CASSRDTITYEQYF.

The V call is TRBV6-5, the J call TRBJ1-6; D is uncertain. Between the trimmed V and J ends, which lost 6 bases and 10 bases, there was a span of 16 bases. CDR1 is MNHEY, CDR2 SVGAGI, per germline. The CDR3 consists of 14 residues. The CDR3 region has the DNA TGTGCCAGCAGCCCCACTAGAGTTGGCTCACCCCTCCACTTT. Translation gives CASSPTRVGSPLHF.

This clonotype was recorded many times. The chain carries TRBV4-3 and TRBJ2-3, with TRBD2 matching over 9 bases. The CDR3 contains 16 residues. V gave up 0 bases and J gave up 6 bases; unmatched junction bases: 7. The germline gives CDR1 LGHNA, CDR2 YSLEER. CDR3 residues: CASSQDSGGRADTQYF. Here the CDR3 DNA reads TGCGCCAGCAGCCAAGATAGCGGCGGGAGGGCGGATACGCAGTATTTT.

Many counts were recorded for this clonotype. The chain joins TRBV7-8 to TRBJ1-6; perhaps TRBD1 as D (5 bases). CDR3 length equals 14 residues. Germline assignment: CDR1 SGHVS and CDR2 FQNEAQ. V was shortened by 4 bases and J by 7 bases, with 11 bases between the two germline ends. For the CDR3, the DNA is TGTGCCAGCAGCTCCGGGACTGAGAATTCACCCCTCCACTTT. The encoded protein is CASSSGTENSPLHF.

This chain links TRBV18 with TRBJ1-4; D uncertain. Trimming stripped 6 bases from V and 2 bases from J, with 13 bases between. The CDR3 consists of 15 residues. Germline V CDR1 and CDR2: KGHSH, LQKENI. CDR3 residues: CASSLSGRTNEKLFF. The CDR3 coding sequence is TGTGCCAGCTCTCTCTCCGGACGGACTAATGAAAAACTGTTTTTT. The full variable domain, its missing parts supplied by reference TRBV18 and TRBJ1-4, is NAGVMQNPRHLVRRRGQEARLRCSPMKGHSHVYWYRQLPEEGLKFMVYLQKENIIDESGMPKERFSAEFPKEGPSILRIQQVVRGDSAAYFCASSLSGRTNEKLFFGSGTQLSVL.

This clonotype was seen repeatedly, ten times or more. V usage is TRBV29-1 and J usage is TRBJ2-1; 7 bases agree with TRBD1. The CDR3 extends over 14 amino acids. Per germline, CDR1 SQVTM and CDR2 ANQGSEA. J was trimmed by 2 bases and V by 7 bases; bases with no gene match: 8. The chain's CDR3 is CSAQGVRAYNEQFF. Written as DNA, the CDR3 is TGCAGCGCGCAGGGGGTAAGGGCCTACAATGAGCAGTTCTTC.

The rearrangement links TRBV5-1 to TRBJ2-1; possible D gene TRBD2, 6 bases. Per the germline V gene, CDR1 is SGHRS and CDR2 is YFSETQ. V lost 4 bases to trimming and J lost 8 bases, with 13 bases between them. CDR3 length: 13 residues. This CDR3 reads CASSPDGSDEQFF. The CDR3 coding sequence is TGCGCCAGCAGCCCGGACGGGAGCGATGAGCAGTTCTTC.

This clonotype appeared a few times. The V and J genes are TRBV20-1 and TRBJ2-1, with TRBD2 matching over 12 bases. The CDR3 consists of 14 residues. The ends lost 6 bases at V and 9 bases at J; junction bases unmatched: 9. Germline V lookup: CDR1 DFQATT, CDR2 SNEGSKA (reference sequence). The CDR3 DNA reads TGCAGTGCCTCGGCTAGCGGGAGGGTAGCTGAGCAGTTCTTC. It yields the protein CSASASGRVAEQFF.

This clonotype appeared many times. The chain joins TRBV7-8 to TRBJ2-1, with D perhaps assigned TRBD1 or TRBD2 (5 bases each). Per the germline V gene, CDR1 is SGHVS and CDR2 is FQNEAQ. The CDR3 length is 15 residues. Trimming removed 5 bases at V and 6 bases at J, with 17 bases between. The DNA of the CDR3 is TGTGCCAGCAGCCCCGGGACCGTTTCGGCCAATGAGCAGTTCTTC. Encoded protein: CASSPGTVSANEQFF. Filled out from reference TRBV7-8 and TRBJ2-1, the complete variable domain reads GAGVSQSPRYKVAKRGQDVALRCDPISGHVSLFWYQQALGQGPEFLTYFQNEAQLDKSGLPSDRFFAERPEGSVSTLKIQRTQQEDSAVYLCASSPGTVSANEQFFGPGTRLTVL.

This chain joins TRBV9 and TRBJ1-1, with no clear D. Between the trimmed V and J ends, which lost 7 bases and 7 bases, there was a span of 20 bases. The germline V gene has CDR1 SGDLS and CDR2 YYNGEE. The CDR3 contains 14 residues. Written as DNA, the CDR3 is TGTGCCAGCTCGGACCAAATGGGGAGGCTTGAAGCTTTCTTT. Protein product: CASSDQMGRLEAFF.

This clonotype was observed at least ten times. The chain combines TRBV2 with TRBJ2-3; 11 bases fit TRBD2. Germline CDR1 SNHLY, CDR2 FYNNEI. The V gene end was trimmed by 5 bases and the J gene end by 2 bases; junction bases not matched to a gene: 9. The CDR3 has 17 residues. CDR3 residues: CASSRTRLAGNTDTQYF. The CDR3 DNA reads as TGTGCCAGCAGTCGAACTCGACTAGCGGGGAACACAGATACGCAGTATTTT.

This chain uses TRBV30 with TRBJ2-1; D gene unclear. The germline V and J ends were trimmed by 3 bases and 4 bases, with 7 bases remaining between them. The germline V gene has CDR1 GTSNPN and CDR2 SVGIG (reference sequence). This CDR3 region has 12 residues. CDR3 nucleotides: TGTGCCTGGAGGAAGAGGTACAATGAGCAGTTCTTC. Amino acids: CAWRKRYNEQFF.

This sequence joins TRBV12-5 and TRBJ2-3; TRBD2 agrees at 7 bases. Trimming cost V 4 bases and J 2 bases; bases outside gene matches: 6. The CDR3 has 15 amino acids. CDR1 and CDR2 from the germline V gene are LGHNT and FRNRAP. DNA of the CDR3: TGTGCTAGTGGTTCATCTAGCGGCCTCACAGATACGCAGTATTTT. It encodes CASGSSSGLTDTQYF.

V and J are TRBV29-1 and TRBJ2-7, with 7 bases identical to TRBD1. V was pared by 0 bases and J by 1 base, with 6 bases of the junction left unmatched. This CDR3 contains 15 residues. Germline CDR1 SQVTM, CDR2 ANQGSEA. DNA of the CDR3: TGCAGCGTTGAAGATCTCAAGGGACAGTCCTACGAGCAGTACTTC. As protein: CSVEDLKGQSYEQYF.

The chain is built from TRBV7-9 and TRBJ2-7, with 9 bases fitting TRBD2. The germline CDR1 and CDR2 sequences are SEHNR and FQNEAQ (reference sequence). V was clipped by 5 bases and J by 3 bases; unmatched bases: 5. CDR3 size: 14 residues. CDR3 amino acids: CASSGGLAFYEQYF. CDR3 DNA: TGTGCCAGCAGCGGGGGACTAGCCTTCTACGAGCAGTACTTC. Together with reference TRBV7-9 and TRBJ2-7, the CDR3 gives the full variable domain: DTGVSQNPRHKITKRGQNVTFRCDPISEHNRLYWYRQTLGQGPEFLTYFQNEAQLEKSRLLSDRFSAERPKGSFSTLEIQRTEQGDSAMYLCASSGGLAFYEQYFGPGTRLTVT.

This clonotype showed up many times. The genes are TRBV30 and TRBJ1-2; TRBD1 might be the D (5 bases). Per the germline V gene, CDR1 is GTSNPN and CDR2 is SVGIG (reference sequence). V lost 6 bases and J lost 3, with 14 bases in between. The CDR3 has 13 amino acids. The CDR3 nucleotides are TGTGCCTGCACGGCAGGGTTTGACTATGGCTACACCTTC. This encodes CACTAGFDYGYTF. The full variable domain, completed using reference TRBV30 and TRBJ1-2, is SQTIHQWPATLVQPVGSPLSLECTVEGTSNPNLYWYRQAAGRGLQLLFYSVGIGQISSEVPQNLSASRPQDRQFILSSKKLLLSDSGFYLCACTAGFDYGYTFGSGTRLTVV.

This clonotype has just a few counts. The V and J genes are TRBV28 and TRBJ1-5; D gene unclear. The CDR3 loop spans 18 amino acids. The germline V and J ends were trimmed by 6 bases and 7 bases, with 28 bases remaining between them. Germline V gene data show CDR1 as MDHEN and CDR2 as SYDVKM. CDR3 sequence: CASSPSLGLGSLDQPQHF. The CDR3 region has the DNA TGTGCCAGCAGCCCCTCCCTCGGGTTAGGGTCCCTGGACCAGCCCCAGCATTTT. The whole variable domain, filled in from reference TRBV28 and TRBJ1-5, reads DVKVTQSSRYLVKRTGEKVFLECVQDMDHENMFWYRQDPGLGLRLIYFSYDVKMKEKGDIPEGYSVSREKKERFSLILESASTNQTSMYLCASSPSLGLGSLDQPQHFGDGTRLSIL.

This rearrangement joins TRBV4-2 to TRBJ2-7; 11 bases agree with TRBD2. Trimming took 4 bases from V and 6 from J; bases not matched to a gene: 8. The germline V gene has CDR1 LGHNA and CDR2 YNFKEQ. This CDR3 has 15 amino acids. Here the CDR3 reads CASSRQTSGMGEQYF. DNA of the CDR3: TGTGCCAGCAGCCGGCAGACTAGCGGGATGGGCGAGCAGTACTTC.

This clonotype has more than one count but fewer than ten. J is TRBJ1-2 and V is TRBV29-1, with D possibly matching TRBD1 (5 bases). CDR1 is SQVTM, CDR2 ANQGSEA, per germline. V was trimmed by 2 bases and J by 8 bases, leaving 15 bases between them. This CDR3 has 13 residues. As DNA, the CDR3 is TGCAGCGTTGAAACCGGGGCCCAGGGAGGCTACACCTTC. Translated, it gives CSVETGAQGGYTF.

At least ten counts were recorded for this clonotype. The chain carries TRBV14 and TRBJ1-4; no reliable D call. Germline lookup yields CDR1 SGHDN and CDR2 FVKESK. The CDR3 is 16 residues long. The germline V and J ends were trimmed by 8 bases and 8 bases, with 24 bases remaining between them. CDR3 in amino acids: CASRSSRRAHGEKLFF. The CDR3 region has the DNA TGTGCCAGCCGATCCTCGAGGAGGGCCCACGGGGAAAAACTGTTTTTT.

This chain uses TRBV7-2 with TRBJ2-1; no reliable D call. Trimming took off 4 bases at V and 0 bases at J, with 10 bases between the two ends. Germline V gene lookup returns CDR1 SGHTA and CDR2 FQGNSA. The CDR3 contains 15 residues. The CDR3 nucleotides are TGTGCCAGCAGCTCCCCGGCTAGCTCCTACAATGAGCAGTTCTTC. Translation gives CASSSPASSYNEQFF.

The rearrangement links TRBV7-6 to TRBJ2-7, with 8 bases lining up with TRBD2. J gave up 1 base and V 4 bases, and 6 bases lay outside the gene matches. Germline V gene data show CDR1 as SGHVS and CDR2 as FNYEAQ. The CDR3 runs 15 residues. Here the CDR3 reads CASSSAASGSYEQYF. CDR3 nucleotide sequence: TGTGCCAGCAGCTCGGCGGCTAGCGGGTCCTACGAGCAGTACTTC.

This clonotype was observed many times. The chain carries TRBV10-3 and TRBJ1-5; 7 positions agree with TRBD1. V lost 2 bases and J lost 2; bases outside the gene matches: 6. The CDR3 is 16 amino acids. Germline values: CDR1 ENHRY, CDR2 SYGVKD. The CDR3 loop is CAISETDRAGNQPQHF. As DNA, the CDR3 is TGTGCCATCAGTGAGACCGACAGGGCTGGCAATCAGCCCCAGCATTTT.

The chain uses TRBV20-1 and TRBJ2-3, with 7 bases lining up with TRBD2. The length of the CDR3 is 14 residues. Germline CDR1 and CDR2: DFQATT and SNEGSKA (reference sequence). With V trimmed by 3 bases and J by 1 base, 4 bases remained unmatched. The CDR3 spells CSASGRPRTDTQYF. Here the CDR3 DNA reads TGCAGTGCTAGCGGGAGGCCCCGCACAGATACGCAGTATTTT.

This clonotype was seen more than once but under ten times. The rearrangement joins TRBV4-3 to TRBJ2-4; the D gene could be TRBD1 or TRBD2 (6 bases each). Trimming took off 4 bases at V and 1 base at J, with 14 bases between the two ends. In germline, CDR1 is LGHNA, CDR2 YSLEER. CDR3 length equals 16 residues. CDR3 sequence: CASSPGGHLAKNIQYF. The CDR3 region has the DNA TGCGCCAGCAGCCCCGGGGGCCATCTGGCCAAAAACATTCAGTACTTC.

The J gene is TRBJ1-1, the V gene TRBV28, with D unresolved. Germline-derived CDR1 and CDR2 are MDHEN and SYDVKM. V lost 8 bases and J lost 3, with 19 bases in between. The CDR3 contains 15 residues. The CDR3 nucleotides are TGTGCCAGCCCCCCTGGGCCCTTTTCGTACACTGAAGCTTTCTTT. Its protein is CASPPGPFSYTEAFF.

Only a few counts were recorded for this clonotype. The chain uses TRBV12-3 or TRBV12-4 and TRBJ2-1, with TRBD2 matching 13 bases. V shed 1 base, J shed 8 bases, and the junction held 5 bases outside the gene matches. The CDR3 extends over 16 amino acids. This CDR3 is CASSLGLAGGGDEQFF. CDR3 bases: TGTGCCAGCAGTTTAGGACTAGCGGGAGGAGGGGATGAGCAGTTCTTC.

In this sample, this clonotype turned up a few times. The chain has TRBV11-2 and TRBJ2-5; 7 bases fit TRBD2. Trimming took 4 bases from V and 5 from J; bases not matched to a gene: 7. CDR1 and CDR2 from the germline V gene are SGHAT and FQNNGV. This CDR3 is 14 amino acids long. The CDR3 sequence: CASSSTGGWETQYF. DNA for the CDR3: TGTGCCAGCAGCTCGACCGGGGGGTGGGAGACCCAGTACTTC.